This T cell receptor (beta chain) emerged from a study of OX40 agonist ivuxolimab in advanced cancers. Study-wide context: The costimulatory receptor OX40 (CD134) was targeted by ivuxolimab, a fully human IgG2 agonistic monoclonal antibody. The point of sequencing TCRbeta in the periphery was to test whether ivuxolimab changed TCR sequence diversity and drove clonal T-cell expansion. Patients were allowed to have had prior anti-PD-1, anti-PD-L1 or anti-CTLA-4 therapy, and approximately 41% of the dose-escalation patients had previously received checkpoint inhibitors. A male proportion of around 83% and a mean age of around 60 years, ranging from 23 to 79, were recorded for the dose-escalation cohort. The monotherapy dose-escalation portion (N = 52 patients) of the phase I ivuxolimab trial is reported in the paper. Of the roughly 52 dose-escalation patients, hepatocellular carcinoma was present in roughly 19, melanoma in about 15, renal cell carcinoma in 9 and head and neck cancer in 9. Three dose-escalation patients achieved partial responses, one with hepatocellular carcinoma and two with cutaneous melanoma. Intravenous ivuxolimab was administered to patients every 2 weeks at six dose levels: 0.01, 0.1, 0.3, 1.5, 3 and 10 mg/kg.

For sequencing of the TCRbeta CDR3 region, genomic DNA was extracted from the sorted cells. The immunoSEQ Assay was used for sequencing of TCRbeta CDR3 regions. TCRdb carries this immuneACCESS record with in-frame sequences only. Its versions omit some clonotypes, under half of them owing to an unresolved V gene in the studies checked, with the rest unexplained. This sample holds about 83,000 clones; around 80% were observed only once. Roughly 1.7% of the sample comes from the top ten. From the cysteine up to the phenylalanine, the CDR3 has a length of 14 residues. Just the 42-base CDR3 DNA is kept, in frame starting at base 1. According to the germline V gene, CDR1 reads SQVTM and CDR2 reads ANQGSEA. V and J are truncated by 5 bases and 2 bases respectively, leaving an intervening sequence of 16 bases. The trial excluded patients who had a history of autoimmune disease or who were on systemic immunosuppression. Peripheral blood for TCR sequencing was collected from all dose cohorts at baseline, on cycle 4 day 1, and on cycle 7 day 1. Samples came from an open-label, multicenter, first-in-human phase I dose-escalation trial of ivuxolimab. Adults with locally advanced or metastatic melanoma, renal cell, hepatocellular, or head and neck squamous cell carcinoma were enrolled in the trial. Before TCR sequencing, CD4+ T cells and CD8+ T cells were sorted from peripheral blood as separate populations.

About this clone: Its specific antigen is unknown. No base-level quality is on record; no much larger clone is a single base apart.

Findings and caveats that apply to the study as a whole: Low levels of normalized T-cell clonal expansion were also seen in some nonresponding patients. In partial responders in the 0.1-3.0 mg/kg groups, normalized peripheral clonal expansion was found to be among the lowest, especially among CD8+ T cells. After ivuxolimab, more expanded clones were found on average in CD8+ T cells than in CD4+ T cells. The antigen specificity of the peripheral T cells that underwent clonal expansion was not determined. At doses of 0.1 to 3.0 mg/kg, clonal expansion of both CD4+ and CD8+ blood T cells was observed from baseline to week 6.

The specimen was CD4+ or CD8+ T cells sorted from blood, collected in a trial of the OX40 agonist ivuxolimab. This receptor was identified in an adult with an advanced solid tumor such as melanoma, head and neck, liver or kidney cancer. The rearrangement joined TRBV29-1 to TRBJ2-7; the D gene cannot be named for sure. The DNA is as follows: TGCAGCGTTCTGACCCCCTCCTTCCCCTACGAGCAGTACTTC. Its coded protein is CSVLTPSFPYEQYF.